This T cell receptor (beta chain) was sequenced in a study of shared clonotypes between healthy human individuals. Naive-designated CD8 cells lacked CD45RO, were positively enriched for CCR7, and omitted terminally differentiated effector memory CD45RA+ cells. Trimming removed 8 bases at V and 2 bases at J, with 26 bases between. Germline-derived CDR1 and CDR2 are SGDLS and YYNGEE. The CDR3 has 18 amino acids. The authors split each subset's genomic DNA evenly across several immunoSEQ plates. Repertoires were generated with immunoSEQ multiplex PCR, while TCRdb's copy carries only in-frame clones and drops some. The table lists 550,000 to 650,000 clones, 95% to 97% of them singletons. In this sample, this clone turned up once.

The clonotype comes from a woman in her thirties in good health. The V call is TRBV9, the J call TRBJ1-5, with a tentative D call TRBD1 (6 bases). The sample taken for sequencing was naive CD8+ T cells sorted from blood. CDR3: CARGARDTVTEGNQPQHF. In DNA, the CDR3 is TGTGCCAGAGGGGCCCGGGACACCGTAACTGAGGGCAATCAGCCCCAGCATTTT.